This T cell receptor (beta chain) is from a study of shared clonotypes between healthy human individuals. Study-level results: Clonotype sharing among the donors was expected to vary with sequencing depth.

HIV-negative, healthy adults without recent acute infections or vaccinations were the donors. CDR1 KGHSH and CDR2 LQKENI come from the germline V gene. The CDR3 runs to 16 residues. Trimming took 1 base from V and 0 from J; bases not matched to a gene: 2. Details on this clone: No antigen is known for it.

PCR replicates from unsorted PBMC used 250 to 300 ng DNA, and this amount was some 31,000 T cell genomes. It was on ten immunoSEQ deep assay plates that unsorted PBMC DNA was sequenced. Sequenced by immunoSEQ multiplex PCR; TCRdb stores in-frame clones only, minus some. The sample consists of about 490,000 clones, around 73% of them appearing once. This sequence joins TRBV18 and TRBJ2-3, with TRBD1 matching over 9 bases. The clonotype comes from a woman between 40 and 55 years old in good health. Some clones in this sample may be carry-over from other donors' samples. The sample consisted of PBMCs. The CDR3 DNA sequence: TGTGCCAGCTCACCACGACAGGGGGGAAGCACAGATACGCAGTATTTT. Translation gives CASSPRQGGSTDTQYF.